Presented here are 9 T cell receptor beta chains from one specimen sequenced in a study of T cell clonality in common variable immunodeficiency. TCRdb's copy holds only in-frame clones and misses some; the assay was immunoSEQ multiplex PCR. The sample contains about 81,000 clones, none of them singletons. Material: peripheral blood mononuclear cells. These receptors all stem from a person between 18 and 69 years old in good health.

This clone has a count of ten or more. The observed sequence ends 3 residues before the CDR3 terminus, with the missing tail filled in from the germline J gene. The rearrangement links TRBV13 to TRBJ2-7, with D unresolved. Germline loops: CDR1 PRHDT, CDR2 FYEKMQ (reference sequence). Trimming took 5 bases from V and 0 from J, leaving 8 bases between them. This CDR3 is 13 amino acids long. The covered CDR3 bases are TGTGCCAGCAGCAAGGGCCCCTCCTACGAG. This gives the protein CASSKGPSYE. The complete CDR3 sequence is CASSKGPSYEQYF.

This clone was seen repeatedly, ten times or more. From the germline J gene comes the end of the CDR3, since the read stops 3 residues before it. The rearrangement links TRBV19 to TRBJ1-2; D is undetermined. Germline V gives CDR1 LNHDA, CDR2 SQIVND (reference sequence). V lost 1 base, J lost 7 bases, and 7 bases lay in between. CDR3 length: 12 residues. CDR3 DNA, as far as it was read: TGTGCCAGTAGTATAGGGGCGCTTGGC. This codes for CASSIGALG. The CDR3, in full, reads CASSIGALGYTF.

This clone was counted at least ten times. The CDR3 spells CASPSGQGRDTQYF. The sequenced part of the CDR3 DNA is TGTGCCAGCCCTAGCGGGCAGGGCAGGGATACG. The gene calls are TRBV2 and TRBJ2-3; TRBD2 matches at 8 bases. The read ends 3 residues early relative to the CDR3; the germline J gene fills the gap. From germline, CDR1 is SNHLY and CDR2 FYNNEI. The CDR3 contains 14 residues. With V trimmed by 8 bases and J by 6 bases, 10 bases remained unmatched.

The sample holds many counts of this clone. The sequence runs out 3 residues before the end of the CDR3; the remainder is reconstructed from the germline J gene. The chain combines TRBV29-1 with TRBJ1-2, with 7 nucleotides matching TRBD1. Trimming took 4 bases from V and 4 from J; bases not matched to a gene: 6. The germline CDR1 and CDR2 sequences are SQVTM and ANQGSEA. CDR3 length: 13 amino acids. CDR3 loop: CSVAIGGVYGYTF. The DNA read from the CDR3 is TGCAGCGTTGCGATAGGGGGCGTCTATGGC.

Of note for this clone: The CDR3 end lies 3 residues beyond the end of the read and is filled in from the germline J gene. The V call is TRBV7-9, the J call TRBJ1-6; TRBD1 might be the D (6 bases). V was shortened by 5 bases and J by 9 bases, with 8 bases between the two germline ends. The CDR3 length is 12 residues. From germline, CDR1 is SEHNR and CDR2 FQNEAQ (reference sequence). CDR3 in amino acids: CASSQQGSPLHF. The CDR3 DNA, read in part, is TGTGCCAGCAGCCAACAGGGTTCACCC.

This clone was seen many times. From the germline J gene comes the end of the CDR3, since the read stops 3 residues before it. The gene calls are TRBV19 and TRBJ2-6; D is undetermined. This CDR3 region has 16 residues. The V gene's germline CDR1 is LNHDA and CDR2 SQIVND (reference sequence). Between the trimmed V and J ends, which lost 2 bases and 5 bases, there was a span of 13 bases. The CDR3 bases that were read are TGTGCCAGTAGTATATTTCAGGTTTATAGGGCCAACGTC. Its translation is CASSIFQVYRANV. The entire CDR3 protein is CASSIFQVYRANVLTF.

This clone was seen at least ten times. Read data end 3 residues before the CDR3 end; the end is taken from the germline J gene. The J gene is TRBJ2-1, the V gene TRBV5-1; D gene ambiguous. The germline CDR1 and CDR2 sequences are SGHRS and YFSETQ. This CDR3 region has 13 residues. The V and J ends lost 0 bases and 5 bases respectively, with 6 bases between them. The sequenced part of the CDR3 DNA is TGCGCCAGCAGCTTGGGACTTAACAATGAG. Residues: CASSLGLNNE. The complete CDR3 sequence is CASSLGLNNEQFF.

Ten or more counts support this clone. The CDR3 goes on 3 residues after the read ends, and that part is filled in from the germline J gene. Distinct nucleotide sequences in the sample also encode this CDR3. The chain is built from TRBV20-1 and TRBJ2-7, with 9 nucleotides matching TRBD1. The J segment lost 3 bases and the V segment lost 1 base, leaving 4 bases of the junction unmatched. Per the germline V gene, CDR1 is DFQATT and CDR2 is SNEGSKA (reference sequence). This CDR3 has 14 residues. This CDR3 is CSARVGQGFYEQYF. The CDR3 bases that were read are TGCAGTGCTAGAGTGGGACAGGGATTCTACGAG.

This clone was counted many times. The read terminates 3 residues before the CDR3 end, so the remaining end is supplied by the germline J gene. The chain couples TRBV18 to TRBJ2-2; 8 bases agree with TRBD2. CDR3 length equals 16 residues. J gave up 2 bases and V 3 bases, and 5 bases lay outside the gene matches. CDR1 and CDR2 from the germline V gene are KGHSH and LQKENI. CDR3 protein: CASSPSTSGNTGELFF. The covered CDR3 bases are TGTGCCAGCTCACCCTCTACTAGCGGCAACACCGGGGAG. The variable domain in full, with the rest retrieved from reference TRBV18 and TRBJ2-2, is NAGVMQNPRHLVRRRGQEARLRCSPMKGHSHVYWYRQLPEEGLKFMVYLQKENIIDESGMPKERFSAEFPKEGPSILRIQQVVRGDSAAYFCASSPSTSGNTGELFFGEGSRLTVL.